Listed below are T cell receptor beta chains from one sample, sequenced in a study of pediatric ulcerative colitis. Generated by immunoSEQ multiplex PCR, the TCRdb table keeps only in-frame clones and is missing some. In the table there are 30,000 to 40,000 clones, roughly 81% of which are singletons. The sequencing input was gut tissue. These receptor sequences come from a boy between 5 and 17 years old with mild ulcerative colitis. The CDR3 runs from the conserved cysteine through the conserved F or W. D genes are given only for firm matches. Rows give clone size only sometimes, using once, few, many, or a class for an expanded clone.

once	TRBV5-4	TRBD2	TRBJ2-3	CASSFLLAGSTDTQYF	TGTGCCAGCAGCTTCCTTCTAGCGGGGTCCACAGATACGCAGTATTTT
few	TRBV7-2	TRBD1	TRBJ1-2	CASSLGSDRGYGYTF	TGTGCCAGCAGCTTAGGGTCCGACAGGGGCTATGGCTACACCTTC
.	TRBV7-3	.	TRBJ1-1	CASSLGPDTEAFF	TGTGCCAGCAGCTTAGGGCCGGACACTGAAGCTTTCTTT
few	TRBV13	.	TRBJ1-1	CASSLGRWGRAEAFF	TGTGCCAGCAGCTTAGGCCGATGGGGGAGGGCTGAAGCTTTCTTT
.	TRBV20-1	.	TRBJ2-5	CSARFLETQYF	TGCAGTGCTAGGTTCTTGGAGACCCAGTACTTC
.	TRBV2	TRBD2	TRBJ2-3	CASKVAGGTDTQYF	TGTGCCAGCAAAGTAGCGGGGGGGACAGATACGCAGTATTTT
.	TRBV5-4	.	TRBJ2-3	CASSLVDRDTDTQYF	TGTGCCAGCAGTTTGGTCGACAGAGATACAGATACGCAGTATTTT
.	TRBV29-1	.	TRBJ1-2	CSVDRAGVGYGYTF	TGCAGCGTTGATAGGGCAGGGGTTGGTTATGGCTACACCTTC
few	TRBV4-2	.	TRBJ1-4	CASSQDQGSEKLFF	TGTGCCAGCAGCCAAGATCAGGGCAGTGAAAAACTGTTTTTT
.	TRBV7-3	.	TRBJ2-1	CASSLTPDNEQFF	TGTGCCAGCAGCTTAACTCCGGACAATGAGCAGTTCTTC
.	TRBV21-1	.	TRBJ2-7	CASSKGSESRHYEQYF	TGTGCCAGCAGCAAAGGGTCGGAGAGCCGACACTACGAGCAGTACTTC
.	TRBV10-1	.	TRBJ2-7	CASSENGYEQYF	TGCGCCAGCAGTGAGAACGGCTACGAGCAGTACTTC
.	TRBV7-9	.	TRBJ1-2	CASSQGTYYGYTF	TGTGCCAGCAGCCAAGGGACCTACTATGGCTACACCTTC
.	TRBV9	TRBD1	TRBJ2-6	CASSVARDRGPSGANVLTF	TGTGCCAGCAGCGTAGCTCGGGACAGGGGTCCCTCTGGGGCCAACGTCCTGACTTTC
.	TRBV9	.	TRBJ2-5	CASSVGGQETQYF	TGTGCCAGCAGCGTAGGGGGCCAAGAGACCCAGTACTTC
.	TRBV10-3	.	TRBJ2-7	CAISESSYEQYF	TGTGCCATCAGTGAGTCTAGCTACGAGCAGTACTTC
.	TRBV7-9	.	TRBJ1-1	CASRVDGTEAFF	TGTGCCAGCCGCGTCGACGGCACTGAAGCTTTCTTT
.	TRBV5-1	TRBD2	TRBJ2-2	CASRSGGSGGHTGELFF	TGCGCCAGCAGGTCCGGAGGAAGCGGGGGGCACACCGGGGAGCTGTTTTTT
once	TRBV5-8	TRBD1	TRBJ2-1	CASSLGDRGYNEQFF	TGTGCCAGCAGCTTGGGGGACAGGGGGTACAATGAGCAGTTCTTC
.	TRBV18	.	TRBJ2-1	CASSPERDEQFF	TGTGCCAGCTCACCCGAGCGGGATGAGCAGTTCTTC
.	TRBV19	.	TRBJ2-3	CASSMSGLTGTDTQYF	TGTGCCAGTAGTATGAGTGGGTTGACAGGCACAGATACGCAGTATTTT
few	TRBV30	.	TRBJ1-1	CAWSFWYENTEAFF	TGTGCCTGGAGTTTTTGGTATGAGAACACTGAAGCTTTCTTT
.	TRBV7-9	.	TRBJ2-3	CASSGQPPSTDTQYF	TGTGCCAGCAGCGGGCAGCCACCAAGCACAGATACGCAGTATTTT
.	TRBV10-3	.	TRBJ2-1	CAIRGPLEYNEQFF	TGTGCCATCAGGGGACCCCTCGAGTACAATGAGCAGTTCTTC